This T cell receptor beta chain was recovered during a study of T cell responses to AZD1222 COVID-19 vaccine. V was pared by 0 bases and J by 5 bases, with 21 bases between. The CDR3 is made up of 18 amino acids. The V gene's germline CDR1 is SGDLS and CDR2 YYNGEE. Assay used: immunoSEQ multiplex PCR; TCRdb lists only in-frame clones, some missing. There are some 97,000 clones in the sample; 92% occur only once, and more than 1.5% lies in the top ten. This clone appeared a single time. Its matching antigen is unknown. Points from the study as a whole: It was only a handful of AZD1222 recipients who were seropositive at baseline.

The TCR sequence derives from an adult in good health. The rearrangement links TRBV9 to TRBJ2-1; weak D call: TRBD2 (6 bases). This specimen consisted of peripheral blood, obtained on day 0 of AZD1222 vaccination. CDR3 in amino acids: CASSVAPDKRDWNNEQFF. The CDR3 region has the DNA TGTGCCAGCAGCGTAGCTCCCGACAAACGGGACTGGAACAATGAGCAGTTCTTC.